Each of the 14 T cell receptor beta chains below was sequenced from the same sample in a study of CD8 T cells in Susac syndrome (dated by TCRdb to between 2019 and 2020). The library came from the immunoSEQ multiplex PCR assay. RNA was extracted using the RNeasy kit, and about 0.45 to 1 microgram was reverse transcribed with random hexamers. TCRdb applied fastp at Q25 and MiXCR to the public reads, then kept only in-frame beta chains. Every CDR3 protein is listed once, alongside the most common genes and DNA of its rows. The sample yields 150,000 to 200,000 distinct CDR3 sequences; approximately 95% were counted once. 0.085% to 0.095% of the sample is held by the ten biggest clonotypes. The source material was CD4+ T cells from PBMCs. These receptors all stem from a human donor with multiple sclerosis.

The chain is built from TRBV4-3 and TRBJ1-2, with TRBD1 matching over 9 bases. The CDR3 has 15 amino acids. V shed 6 bases, J shed 7 bases, and the junction held 12 bases outside the gene matches. CDR1 is LGHNA and CDR2 is YSLEER in the germline V gene. This chain's CDR3 is CASSIGLQGAFGYTF. CDR3 bases: TGCGCCAGCAGTATAGGGTTACAGGGGGCTTTTGGCTACACCTTC.

The chain couples TRBV5-1 to TRBJ2-5, with a weak D call TRBD1 (6 bases). There are 15 residues in the CDR3. Trimming removed 4 bases from V and 2 bases from J, with 15 bases in between. Germline values: CDR1 SGHRS, CDR2 YFSETQ. The CDR3 region is CASSPTGKVQETQYF. DNA of the CDR3: TGCGCCAGCAGCCCAACAGGGAAGGTTCAAGAGACCCAGTACTTC.

V and J are TRBV30 and TRBJ2-7; possibly TRBD1 for D (5 bases). Trimming shortened V by 1 base and J by 6 bases, and 7 bases separated the two germline ends. The CDR3 has 11 residues. The germline V gene has CDR1 GTSNPN and CDR2 SVGIG (reference sequence). DNA of the CDR3: TGTGCCTGGAGTGAAAGGGGCGAGCAGTACTTC. It encodes CAWSERGEQYF.

The chain recombines TRBV12-3 or TRBV12-4 with TRBJ1-2; D is perhaps TRBD1 (5 bases). V was cut by 6 bases and J by 10 bases, with 12 bases left in between. There are 11 residues in the CDR3. The CDR3 is CASSRAGIYTF. CDR3 bases: TGTGCCAGCAGCCGTGCAGGGATCTACACCTTC.

The chain recombines TRBV3-1 with TRBJ2-2; TRBD1 agrees at 7 bases. Germline V gene sequence: CDR1 LGHDT, CDR2 YNNKEL (reference sequence). V lost 3 bases, J lost 0 bases, and 1 base stayed unmatched. The CDR3 extends over 15 amino acids. CDR3 coding DNA: TGTGCCAGCAGCCAGACAGGGTCGAACACCGGGGAGCTGTTTTTT. Its translation: CASSQTGSNTGELFF.

The chain combines TRBV29-1 with TRBJ2-5; 7 bases agree with TRBD1. Germline V CDR1 and CDR2: SQVTM, ANQGSEA. The trim removed 2 bases at V and 4 bases at J, leaving 7 bases unmatched. The CDR3 loop spans 14 amino acids. The CDR3 region is CSVESHRGRETQYF. In DNA form, the CDR3 reads TGCAGCGTTGAAAGCCACAGGGGACGAGAGACCCAGTACTTC.

This clonotype was detected once. The CDR3 nucleotides are TGTGCCAGCTCATCGCGACGACCGATACAGGGGGAGACTGAAGCTTTCTTT. This translates into CASSSRRPIQGETEAFF. This chain links TRBV18 with TRBJ1-1, with 8 bases fitting TRBD1. CDR1 is KGHSH, CDR2 LQKENI, per germline. CDR3 length: 17 amino acids. Trimming at V came to 5 bases and at J to 5 bases, leaving 16 bases not matched to a gene.

The V and J genes are TRBV29-1 and TRBJ2-2, with TRBD1 identical over 8 bases. The CDR3 length is 13 residues. V shed 8 bases and J 7 bases; nucleotides not matched to a gene: 9. Germline loops: CDR1 SQVTM, CDR2 ANQGSEA. This CDR3 reads CSSRTGQDGELFF. For the CDR3, the DNA is TGCAGCTCCAGGACAGGGCAGGACGGGGAGCTGTTTTTT.

V is TRBV4-3 and J is TRBJ1-3; the match to TRBD1 covers 7 bases. This CDR3 spans 20 amino acids. J lost 2 bases, V lost 3 bases, and 19 bases had no gene match. Germline-derived CDR1 and CDR2 are LGHNA and YSLEER. CDR3: CASSQIWDSSTLDAGNTIYF. As DNA, the CDR3 is TGCGCCAGCAGCCAGATTTGGGACAGCTCTACCCTCGATGCTGGAAACACCATATATTTT.

This clonotype showed up just once. The CDR3 nucleotides read TGTGCCAGCGGAAGCTCCAGCAATCAGCCCCAGCATTTT. It encodes CASGSSSNQPQHF. The V call is TRBV28, the J call TRBJ1-5; no clear D gene. The CDR3 contains 13 residues. V dropped 8 bases and J dropped 1 base, with 9 bases sitting between them. Germline CDR1 MDHEN, CDR2 SYDVKM.

The CDR3: CAWSVRVGETQYF. In DNA form, the CDR3 reads TGTGCCTGGAGTGTACGGGTAGGAGAGACCCAGTACTTC. This chain uses TRBV30 with TRBJ2-5; no reliable D call. Per germline, CDR1 GTSNPN and CDR2 SVGIG (reference sequence). V lost 0 bases, J lost 4 bases, and 9 bases lay in between. The CDR3 runs 13 residues. Together with reference TRBV30 and TRBJ2-5, the CDR3 gives the full variable domain: SQTIHQWPATLVQPVGSPLSLECTVEGTSNPNLYWYRQAAGRGLQLLFYSVGIGQISSEVPQNLSASRPQDRQFILSSKKLLLSDSGFYLCAWSVRVGETQYFGPGTRLLVL.

The chain links TRBV4-1 to TRBJ2-1; 15 nucleotides match TRBD2. V gave up 4 bases and J gave up 1 base; unmatched junction bases: 11. In germline, CDR1 is MGHRA, CDR2 YSYEKL. This CDR3 spans 20 amino acids. CDR3 region: CASSPEPGLAGGRSYNEQFF. The CDR3 nucleotides are TGCGCCAGCAGCCCCGAGCCGGGACTAGCGGGAGGTAGATCCTACAATGAGCAGTTCTTC.

The rearrangement joins TRBV20-1 to TRBJ1-2, with 7 bases matching TRBD1. Per the germline V gene, CDR1 is DFQATT and CDR2 is SNEGSKA (reference sequence). The trim removed 5 bases at V and 0 bases at J, leaving 15 bases unmatched. CDR3 length: 17 amino acids. The CDR3 nucleotides are TGCAGTGCTCCCCGACAGGGCCTCCTTGGGGCTAACTATGGCTACACCTTC. As protein: CSAPRQGLLGANYGYTF.

The CDR3 DNA sequence: TGCAGTGCGGAACTAGGATCCCTTGGGAATGAGCAGTTCTTC. Translation gives CSAELGSLGNEQFF. This chain connects TRBV20-1 to TRBJ2-1, with D perhaps TRBD2 (5 bases). The length of the CDR3 is 14 residues. Germline V gene lookup returns CDR1 DFQATT and CDR2 SNEGSKA (reference sequence). V lost 6 bases, J lost 7 bases, and 19 bases lay in between.